The 10 T cell receptor beta chains given below trace back to one sample, sequenced in a study of blood T cell repertoires in COVID-19. Sequencing used immunoSEQ multiplex PCR; TCRdb keeps in-frame clones, though not all of them. Of tens of thousands of clones listed, approximately 83% are singletons. The sequencing sample was made of peripheral blood. Receptors originate from a woman aged 80 or older with COVID-19, enrolled during active disease.

V usage is TRBV6-5 and J usage is TRBJ1-2; D remains ambiguous. Germline V gene lookup returns CDR1 MNHEY and CDR2 SVGAGI. There are 12 residues in the CDR3. V was clipped by 6 bases and J by 5 bases, with 10 bases between them. The CDR3 DNA sequence: TGTGCCAGCAGAAAGAGGGATTATGGCTACACCTTC. Its protein product is CASRKRDYGYTF.

The chain recombines TRBV7-6 with TRBJ1-3; perhaps TRBD1 as D (5 bases). Trimming pared 5 bases from V and 7 bases from J, leaving 12 bases between. CDR3 length: 13 amino acids. Germline-derived CDR1 and CDR2 are SGHVS and FNYEAQ. CDR3 sequence reads: CASSPREGNTIYF. The CDR3 DNA follows: TGTGCCAGCAGCCCTCGGGAGGGGAACACCATATATTTT.

The chain joins TRBV5-1 to TRBJ1-1; D may be TRBD1 (5 bases). Per germline, CDR1 SGHRS and CDR2 YFSETQ. V was trimmed by 3 bases and J by 0 bases, leaving 9 bases between them. The CDR3 contains 14 residues. CDR3 nucleotide sequence: TGCGCCAGCAGCTCTTTAGGGGTGAACACTGAAGCTTTCTTT. Translating gives CASSSLGVNTEAFF.

V usage is TRBV5-1 and J usage is TRBJ1-1, with TRBD1 as a possible D gene (6 bases). Trimming cost V 4 bases and J 4 bases, with 14 bases left between them. The germline gives CDR1 SGHRS, CDR2 YFSETQ. The CDR3 sequence is 14 residues long. The CDR3 DNA follows: TGCGCCAGCAGCCCAGGGGATCGGATCACTGAAGCTTTCTTT. Translated: CASSPGDRITEAFF.

This rearrangement joins TRBV3-1 (or the pseudogene TRBV3-2) to TRBJ1-1; D unclear. The CDR3 is made up of 13 amino acids. CDR1 is LGHDT, CDR2 YNNKEL, per germline (reference sequence). Trimming pared 1 base from V and 6 bases from J, leaving 9 bases between. The CDR3 is CASSQGGSAEAFF. In nucleotides, the CDR3 is TGTGCCAGCAGCCAAGGAGGGTCCGCTGAAGCTTTCTTT.

The chain joins TRBV5-1 to TRBJ2-1; 8 nucleotides match TRBD2. This CDR3 comprises 15 residues. Per germline, CDR1 SGHRS and CDR2 YFSETQ. Losses at the gene ends were 0 bases for V and 8 bases for J; bases not matched to a gene: 7. DNA of the CDR3: TGCGCCAGCAGCTTGGACGGGGGGGCCGGGGATGAGCAGTTCTTC. Its protein is CASSLDGGAGDEQFF.

V usage is TRBV29-1 and J usage is TRBJ2-1; D perhaps matches TRBD2 (6 bases). Germline V gives CDR1 SQVTM, CDR2 ANQGSEA. V was clipped by 4 bases and J by 2 bases, with 9 bases between them. This CDR3 region has 13 residues. The CDR3 loop reads CSVVEGTYNEQFF. DNA of the CDR3: TGCAGCGTTGTGGAGGGGACCTACAATGAGCAGTTCTTC.

V usage is TRBV5-1 and J usage is TRBJ1-2; TRBD1 aligns across 11 bases. Germline loops: CDR1 SGHRS, CDR2 YFSETQ. The CDR3 sequence is 13 residues long. Losses at the gene ends were 3 bases for V and 8 bases for J; bases not matched to a gene: 3. The CDR3 here is CASSSDRGRGYTF. The CDR3, as DNA: TGCGCCAGCAGCTCGGACAGGGGGCGCGGCTACACCTTC.

The rearrangement uses TRBV11-2 and TRBJ1-4, with 7 bases identical to TRBD1. Germline CDR1 is SGHAT and CDR2 is FQNNGV. After removal of 5 bases from V and 3 bases from J, the junction contained 15 bases not matched to a gene. The CDR3 is 18 residues long. The CDR3 bases are TGTGCCAGCAGCCGCACAGGGGTCCGAAGGGCGGCTAATGAAAAACTGTTTTTT. Residues: CASSRTGVRRAANEKLFF.

The rearrangement joins TRBV6-5 to TRBJ2-2; D unresolved. The germline gives CDR1 MNHEY, CDR2 SVGAGI. V was clipped by 2 bases and J by 8 bases, with 3 bases between them. CDR3 length equals 11 residues. The chain's CDR3 is CASSYRGELFF. The CDR3 coding sequence is TGTGCCAGCAGTTACCGGGGGGAGCTGTTTTTT.